The clone carrying this T cell receptor (beta chain) has at least ten counts. This sample is drawn from a study of early T cells in non-severe SARS-CoV-2 infection. CDR1 DFQATT and CDR2 SNEGSKA come from the germline V gene (reference sequence). Trimming at V came to 3 bases and at J to 2 bases, leaving 10 bases not matched to a gene. The CDR3 runs to 16 residues. TCRdb independently ran MiXCR on the 5' RACE reads; one entry per CDR3 protein. The data show approximately 60,000 distinct CDR3 sequences, around 13% seen once. Specimen: whole blood. The TCR sequence derives from an adult who was a healthcare worker with PCR-confirmed SARS-CoV-2 infection or an uninfected control (not recorded which). The chain employs TRBV20-1 and TRBJ2-3; 8 nucleotides align to TRBD2. The CDR3 is CSARAELAAYTDTQYF. The CDR3 region has the DNA TGCAGTGCTAGGGCGGAACTAGCGGCGTACACAGATACGCAGTATTTT.